This paragraph reports one T cell receptor beta chain. The CDR3 sequence is 16 residues long. Unmatched junction bases numbered 11, after V lost 3 bases and J lost 5 bases. Looked up from germline, CDR1 is SGHTS and CDR2 is YDEGEE. The data were obtained in a study of shared T cell receptors in the human thymus. The method was immunoSEQ multiplex PCR; TCRdb's version includes in-frame clones alone and lacks a portion of them. The profile covers over 450,000 clones, with approximately 80% appearing a single time and 0.013% taken by the ten largest. The data also belong to a second study, concerning human thymus T cells. That source reports: Thymus tissue for the work was resected from patients undergoing corrective heart surgery.

The sample consisted of thymocytes. The rearrangement links TRBV5-8 to TRBJ2-5; 9 bases map to TRBD2. The receptor's source is a boy under three years old with a congenital heart defect. CDR3 sequence reads: CASSYVAGVAGETQYF. The CDR3 nucleotides are TGTGCCAGCAGCTATGTAGCGGGAGTCGCGGGGGAGACCCAGTACTTC.